The clone carrying this T cell receptor beta chain came up once. Its antigen is unidentified. The method was immunoSEQ multiplex PCR; TCRdb's version includes in-frame clones alone and lacks a portion of them. The data hold some 86,000 clones, with 87% observed a single time. The germline CDR1 and CDR2 sequences are SEHNR and FQNEAQ (reference sequence). V was clipped by 1 base and J by 10 bases, with 8 bases between them. There are 12 residues in the CDR3. These data originate in a study of OX40 agonist ivuxolimab in advanced cancers. Looking at the study overall: Hepatocellular carcinoma, melanoma, renal cell or head and neck cancer was diagnosed in the dose-escalation patients. Prior anti-PD-1, anti-PD-L1 or anti-CTLA-4 therapy did not bar entry, and 40% had some. Study outcomes and limitations: Blood T cells, both CD4+ and CD8+, expanded clonally by week 6 at 0.1 to 3.0 mg/kg.

The input for sequencing was CD4+ or CD8+ T cells sorted from blood, taken in a trial of the OX40 agonist ivuxolimab. This clonotype was sampled from an adult with an advanced solid tumor such as melanoma, head and neck, liver or kidney cancer. The V and J genes are TRBV7-9 and TRBJ2-1; D remains ambiguous. CDR3 nucleotide sequence: TGTGCCAGCAGCTTAGTACCCCGGGAGCAGTTCTTC. It is translated as CASSLVPREQFF.